The 20 T cell receptor beta chains below come from one sample, sequenced in a study of molecular identifiers for immune sequencing clone quantification. TCRdb redid the calling of the PCR reads with MiXCR, one entry per CDR3 protein. The sample has over 300,000 distinct CDR3 sequences, roughly 24% seen once. Source material: naive CD8+ T cells from blood, with Jurkat cell RNA spiked in. The sample's subset: FACS-sorted CD8+CD4-CCR7+CD45RA+ naive T cells. These receptors were collected from a human donor in good health. Some libraries in this study had Jurkat cell RNA spiked in.

The chain uses TRBV27 and TRBJ2-3, with 7 bases identical to TRBD1. V trimming: 4 bases; J trimming: 5 bases; junction bases outside the gene matches: 9. CDR1 is MNHEY and CDR2 is SMNVEV in the germline V gene (reference sequence). The CDR3 is 15 residues long. The CDR3 reads CASSSLTGSLDTQYF. The CDR3, as DNA: TGTGCCAGCAGTTCCCTGACAGGGAGTTTAGATACGCAGTATTTT.

The J gene is TRBJ2-2, the V gene TRBV7-9, with 9 bases lining up with TRBD1. This CDR3 spans 16 amino acids. CDR1 and CDR2 from the germline V gene are SEHNR and FQNEAQ (reference sequence). V shed 5 bases, J shed 4 bases, and the junction held 8 bases outside the gene matches. CDR3 DNA sequence: TGTGCCAGCAGCCCTCCCCGGACAGGGGCCACCGGGGAGCTGTTTTTT. Amino acid sequence: CASSPPRTGATGELFF.

This clonotype was detected a few times. The J gene is TRBJ1-2, the V gene TRBV20-1, with D perhaps matching TRBD1 (5 bases). Germline CDR1 DFQATT, CDR2 SNEGSKA (reference sequence). The CDR3 is 16 amino acids. Trimming cost V 0 bases and J 0 bases, with 14 bases left between them. The CDR3 DNA reads TGCAGTGCTAGAGACGCGACAGAGATTCCTAACTATGGCTACACCTTC. The encoded protein is CSARDATEIPNYGYTF.

This clonotype has a count of ten or more. The J gene is TRBJ2-5, the V gene TRBV6-5; weak D call: TRBD1 (5 bases). The germline CDR1 and CDR2 sequences are MNHEY and SVGAGI. V lost 5 bases to trimming and J lost 0 bases, with 10 bases between them. The length of the CDR3 is 14 residues. DNA for the CDR3: TGTGCCAGCAGTGACAGATTATACCAAGAGACCCAGTACTTC. Its protein is CASSDRLYQETQYF.

This clonotype was seen a handful of times. The chain combines TRBV6-2 or TRBV6-3 with TRBJ2-5, with D possibly being TRBD1 (6 bases). The length of the CDR3 is 15 residues. CDR1 is MNHEY, CDR2 SVGEGT, per germline. Trimming took 3 bases from V and 5 from J, leaving 16 bases between them. The CDR3 DNA reads TGTGCCAGCAGTTATCTCCCGGACAGAGGGGAGACCCAGTACTTC. This encodes CASSYLPDRGETQYF.

In this sample, this clonotype turned up a few times. Sequence at one end of the junction differs from germline and may be a read error. The DNA of the CDR3 is TGTGCCGGCAGCTTGGAGGACAGCATGAACACTGAAGCTTTCTTT. It codes for CAGSLEDSMNTEAFF. This sequence joins TRBV9 and TRBJ1-1; tentatively, D is TRBD1 (6 bases). CDR1 is SGDLS, CDR2 YYNGEE, per germline. This CDR3 has 15 amino acids. The variable domain in full, with the rest retrieved from reference TRBV9 and TRBJ1-1, is DSGVTQTPKHLITATGQRVTLRCSPRSGDLSVYWYQQSLDQGLQFLIQYYNGEERAKGNILERFSAQQFPDLHSELNLSSLELGDSALYFCAGSLEDSMNTEAFFGQGTRLTVV.

The chain recombines TRBV20-1 with TRBJ2-6; TRBD1 matches 7 bases. Germline lookup yields CDR1 DFQATT and CDR2 SNEGSKA (reference sequence). The CDR3 spans 15 residues. V lost 3 bases to trimming and J lost 4 bases; unmatched junction nucleotides: 6. CDR3 nucleotide sequence: TGCAGTGCTAGGGGTCTGGACAGGGGGGCCAACGTCCTGACTTTC. Translated: CSARGLDRGANVLTF.

In regard to this clonotype: At one end the junction does not follow the germline gene, possibly because of a read error. CDR3 in amino acids: CASSPRTDTEALF. The CDR3 nucleotides are TGTGCCAGCAGCCCACGGACAGACACTGAAGCTCTCTTT. The J gene is TRBJ1-1, the V gene TRBV28, with D perhaps matching TRBD1 (6 bases). Germline V gene sequence: CDR1 MDHEN, CDR2 SYDVKM. CDR3 size: 13 residues.

Concerning this clonotype: Given a much more abundant clone one base away, this may be a read error. The CDR3 here is CAGSHTGLVEQYF. DNA of the CDR3: TGTGCCGGCAGCCACACGGGCCTCGTAGAGCAGTACTTC. The chain employs TRBV14 and TRBJ2-7; D ambiguous. CDR1 and CDR2 from the germline V gene are SGHDN and FVKESK. The CDR3 has 13 residues.

This chain joins TRBV6-6 and TRBJ2-3; D is unclear. CDR3 length: 12 amino acids. Germline V gene lookup returns CDR1 MNHNY and CDR2 SVGAGI (reference sequence). Deletions cut 3 bases from V and 6 bases from J, with 7 bases between. CDR3 sequence: CASSYQGDTQYF. CDR3 nucleotide sequence: TGTGCCAGCAGTTATCAAGGTGATACGCAGTATTTT.

This clonotype has a handful of counts. This rearrangement joins TRBV12-3 or TRBV12-4 to TRBJ2-3, with a possible D match to TRBD2 (6 bases). CDR3 length equals 15 residues. The germline V and J ends were trimmed by 7 bases and 5 bases, with 19 bases remaining between them. This CDR3 is CASTPPGLVGDTQYF. The CDR3, as DNA: TGTGCCAGCACCCCTCCGGGACTTGTGGGAGATACGCAGTATTTT.

The rearrangement joins TRBV4-1 to TRBJ1-5; D uncertain. The CDR3 contains 15 residues. Trimming took 4 bases from V and 4 from J, leaving 14 bases between them. The germline V gene has CDR1 MGHRA and CDR2 YSYEKL. In nucleotides, the CDR3 is TGCGCCAGCAGCCTTTCGCGGGGTACGAATCAGCCCCAGCATTTT. Translating gives CASSLSRGTNQPQHF.

This clonotype was counted at least ten times. V is TRBV5-6 and J is TRBJ2-7; D is uncertain. The CDR3 loop spans 16 amino acids. The germline V gene encodes CDR1 SGHDT and CDR2 YYEEEE. Trimming left V 0 bases short and J 2 bases short, with 15 bases between. The CDR3 DNA is TGTGCCAGCAGCTTGGGTACCTACCTGGGGACCTACGAGCAGTACTTC. Protein product: CASSLGTYLGTYEQYF.

This clonotype was counted at least ten times. V gene TRBV19 combines with J gene TRBJ2-7, with TRBD1 identical over 9 bases. V gave up 5 bases and J gave up 7 bases; unmatched junction bases: 6. The CDR3 is 13 residues long. In germline, CDR1 is LNHDA, CDR2 SQIVND (reference sequence). DNA for the CDR3: TGTGCCAGTAGTCCACCGGGACAGGGTGAGCAGTACTTC. As protein: CASSPPGQGEQYF.

Details on this clonotype: This clone may be a read error of a much larger clone one base away. V usage is TRBV24-1 and J usage is TRBJ2-1, with no clear D. Looked up from germline, CDR1 is KGHDR and CDR2 is SFDVKD. Trimming cost V 2 bases and J 6 bases, with 13 bases left between them. The CDR3 length is 15 residues. CDR3 residues: CATSDYATSPNEQFF. The DNA of the CDR3 is TGTGCCACCAGTGATTATGCTACCAGCCCCAATGAGCAGTTCTTC.

This clonotype was counted ten times or more. The rearrangement links TRBV5-6 to TRBJ1-1, with TRBD1 identical over 9 bases. This CDR3 is built from 14 residues. The germline V gene encodes CDR1 SGHDT and CDR2 YYEEEE. The trim removed 3 bases at V and 1 base at J, leaving 1 base unmatched. The CDR3 is CASSWDRENTEAFF. For the CDR3, the DNA is TGTGCCAGCAGCTGGGACAGGGAGAACACTGAAGCTTTCTTT.

In this sample, this clonotype turned up a few times. This chain links TRBV20-1 with TRBJ2-4, with 10 bases that match TRBD2. Germline V gene lookup returns CDR1 DFQATT and CDR2 SNEGSKA (reference sequence). J was trimmed by 1 base and V by 2 bases; bases with no gene match: 26. The CDR3 has 23 residues. CDR3 in DNA: TGCAGTGCTAGATGGGCCGGAGTTGCGAGTCCCGAGCGGGGGGGGAGGGCCAAAAACATTCAGTACTTC. Translated, it gives CSARWAGVASPERGGRAKNIQYF.

This clonotype was seen a few times. The CDR3 protein is CASSLWGTYNEQFF. The CDR3 DNA sequence: TGTGCCAGCAGTTTATGGGGGACCTACAATGAGCAGTTCTTC. The rearrangement joins TRBV12-3 or TRBV12-4 to TRBJ2-1; D may match TRBD1 or TRBD2 (5 bases each). V dropped 2 bases and J dropped 2 bases, with 7 bases sitting between them. There are 14 residues in the CDR3.

This clonotype showed up just a few times. The CDR3 DNA follows: TGTGCCAGCAGTTTAGGCCCGCCCTCCGCCTATGGCTACACCTTC. Residues: CASSLGPPSAYGYTF. The V and J genes are TRBV27 and TRBJ1-2; unclear D gene. Germline loops: CDR1 MNHEY, CDR2 SMNVEV (reference sequence). The CDR3 is 15 amino acids. Deletions cut 2 bases from V and 4 bases from J, with 14 bases between.

This clonotype was detected only a few times. This rearrangement joins TRBV28 to TRBJ2-3; D is uncertain. There are 14 residues in the CDR3. V lost 6 bases to trimming and J lost 1 base, with 11 bases between them. CDR1 is MDHEN and CDR2 is SYDVKM in the germline V gene. The chain's CDR3 is CASSPDEGTDTQYF. The CDR3 nucleotides are TGTGCCAGCAGCCCCGACGAGGGCACAGATACGCAGTATTTT.